Listed below are T cell receptor beta chains from one sample, sequenced in a study of blood T cell repertoires in COVID-19. Data came from immunoSEQ multiplex PCR; TCRdb stores just in-frame clones and leaves some out. The sample yields about 210,000 clones, over 75% seen once. The material sequenced was peripheral blood. All receptors derive from a woman aged 40 to 49 with acute or convalescent COVID-19. Each CDR3 is given without its conserved first and last residue. The order of the fields is V gene, J gene, CDR3 protein.

TRBV30	TRBJ1-2	AWSRGNGYT
TRBV6-6	TRBJ2-1	ASSYPGGALYNEQF
TRBV6-6	TRBJ1-5	ASSYSLGGRNQPQH
TRBV5-8	TRBJ1-5	ASSGGAHWDQPQH
TRBV19	TRBJ2-1	ASSIGGGISTYEQF
TRBV5-1	TRBJ1-3	ASSLTGDRTGNTIY
TRBV7-9	TRBJ2-5	ASSSGTGTETQY
TRBV15	TRBJ1-6	ATSNREGERSPLH
TRBV7-8	TRBJ2-2	ASSLVKTGDTGELF
TRBV15	TRBJ1-2	ATNTLRSYYGYT
TRBV10-3	TRBJ2-2	AIGGPGTNTGELF
TRBV19	TRBJ2-3	ASSIRRGGTDTQY
TRBV19	TRBJ2-1	ASSIAKSEQF